The TCR beta chain described here comes from a study of T cells in Graves' hyperthyroidism and ophthalmopathy. What was amplified from RNA transcripts were TCR beta CDR3 regions. An initial round of RT-PCR targeting the TCR CDR3 relied on the HTBI primer set. MiXCR, run by TCRdb on the multiplex PCR reads, gives a single entry per CDR3 protein. Here the sample spans a few hundred thousand distinct CDR3 sequences, around 15% being singletons. The germline gives CDR1 SGHNT, CDR2 YENEEA. CDR3 length: 15 amino acids. With V trimmed by 5 bases and J by 5 bases, 11 bases remained unmatched. This clonotype came up many times. Ophthalmopathy patients showed a Clinical Activity Score of at least 3, NOSPECS grade of at least 4 and duration under 3 months. Lactation, pregnancy, other autoimmune disease or uncontrolled infection excluded patients. The diagnoses drew upon clinical symptoms, serum thyroxine and TRAb, thyroid ultrasound and orbital computed tomography.

The receptor comes from a middle-aged woman with Graves' ophthalmopathy. Sequencing was performed on blood. The chain recombines TRBV11-3 with TRBJ2-5, with 7 bases identical to TRBD1. The CDR3 DNA reads TGTGCCAGCAGCCCGAGGACAGGTGTGACGGAGACCCAGTACTTC. Translating it yields CASSPRTGVTETQYF.